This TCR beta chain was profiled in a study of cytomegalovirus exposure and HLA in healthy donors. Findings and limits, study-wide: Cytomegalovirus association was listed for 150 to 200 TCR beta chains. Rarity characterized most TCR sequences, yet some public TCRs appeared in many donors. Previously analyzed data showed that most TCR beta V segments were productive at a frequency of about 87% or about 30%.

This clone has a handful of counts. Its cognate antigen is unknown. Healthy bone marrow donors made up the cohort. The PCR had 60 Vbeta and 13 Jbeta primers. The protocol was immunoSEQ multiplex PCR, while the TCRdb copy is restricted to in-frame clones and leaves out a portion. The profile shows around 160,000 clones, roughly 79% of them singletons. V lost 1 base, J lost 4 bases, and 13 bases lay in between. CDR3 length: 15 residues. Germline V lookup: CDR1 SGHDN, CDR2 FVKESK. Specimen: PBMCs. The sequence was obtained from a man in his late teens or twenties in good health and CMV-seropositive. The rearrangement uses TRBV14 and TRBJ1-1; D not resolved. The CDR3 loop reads CASSQAFGGSTEAFF. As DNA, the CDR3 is TGTGCCAGCAGCCAAGCGTTTGGTGGGAGCACTGAAGCTTTCTTT.